The present T cell receptor beta chain was sequenced within a study of CD8+CD57+ T cells in acquired aplastic anemia. The CDR3 length is 14 residues. CDR1 and CDR2 from the germline V gene are SGHTA and FQGNSA. The template for TCR beta VDJ and CDR3 sequence profiling was genomic DNA. One entry per CDR3 protein results from TCRdb running MiXCR on the reads. The table lists roughly 180,000 distinct CDR3 sequences, around 50% of them singletons. The authors sequenced patients whose flow cytometry had shown CD8+CD57+ cell expansion. The diagnosis in all patients was severe acquired aplastic anemia. This clonotype was seen repeatedly, ten times or more. Its target is not known. Mismatch with germline at one junction end may stem from a read error. Study outcomes and limitations: About 30 CD8+ CDR3 sequences occurred in both the patients and the controls.

J is TRBJ2-7 and V is TRBV7-2; unclear D gene. The clonotype was recovered from a human donor with aplastic anemia. Material for sequencing was sorted CD4+, CD8+, or CD8+CD57+ T cells (not recorded which) from PBMCs. CDR3 coding DNA: TGTGCCAGCAGACTGACACTATCTTCCTCCGAGCAGTACTTC. This codes for CASRLTLSSSEQYF.